A single sample is the source of the 9 T cell receptor beta chains below, sequenced in a study of blood T cell repertoires in COVID-19. Measured with immunoSEQ multiplex PCR; TCRdb has only the in-frame clones, and not every one. The table has 60,000 to 70,000 clones, around 92% seen once; the top ten hold around 13%. Sequences were obtained from peripheral blood. These receptors originate from a human donor with active COVID-19. The donor label of this sample is uncertain.

This chain's CDR3 is CASSSGQGLHEQFF. The CDR3 DNA sequence: TGTGCCAGCAGCTCCGGACAGGGGTTGCATGAGCAGTTCTTC. This chain joins TRBV7-9 and TRBJ2-1; 9 bases are a match to TRBD1. In germline, CDR1 is SEHNR, CDR2 FQNEAQ (reference sequence). Losses at the gene ends were 4 bases for V and 8 bases for J; bases not matched to a gene: 6. There are 14 residues in the CDR3. Full variable domain (outside the CDR3, taken from reference TRBV7-9 and TRBJ2-1): DTGVSQNPRHKITKRGQNVTFRCDPISEHNRLYWYRQTLGQGPEFLTYFQNEAQLEKSRLLSDRFSAERPKGSFSTLEIQRTEQGDSAMYLCASSSGQGLHEQFFGPGTRLTVL.

The gene calls are TRBV19 and TRBJ2-3; tentative D call: TRBD2 (6 bases). Germline loops: CDR1 LNHDA, CDR2 SQIVND (reference sequence). The V gene lost 7 bases and the J gene lost 6 bases, with 14 bases spanning the gap. This CDR3 is built from 13 residues. This CDR3 reads CASTKGRTDTQYF. DNA for the CDR3: TGTGCCAGTACCAAAGGGAGGACCGATACGCAGTATTTT.

The CDR3 nucleotides are TGTGCCAGCAGCTCCTCCCGGTTCGGGGATTCTGGAAACACCATATATTTT. Translation gives CASSSSRFGDSGNTIYF. The chain couples TRBV5-5 to TRBJ1-3; D gene unclear. The ends were cut back, 3 bases at V and 1 base at J, with 17 bases in the middle. Germline loops: CDR1 SGHKS, CDR2 YYEKEE (reference sequence). The CDR3 runs to 17 residues.

The chain joins TRBV7-8 to TRBJ2-1; maybe TRBD2 (6 bases). Germline CDR1 is SGHVS and CDR2 is FQNEAQ. Trimming shortened V by 6 bases and J by 2 bases, and 14 bases separated the two germline ends. The CDR3 has 15 amino acids. In nucleotides, the CDR3 is TGTGCCAGCAGTCGAGCGGGCTTAACCTACAATGAGCAGTTCTTC. As protein: CASSRAGLTYNEQFF.

The J gene is TRBJ1-1, the V gene TRBV18; D possibly corresponds to TRBD1 (5 bases). The CDR3 length is 14 residues. V was shortened by 2 bases and J by 7 bases, with 14 bases between the two germline ends. Per germline, CDR1 KGHSH and CDR2 LQKENI. CDR3 nucleotides: TGTGCCAGCTCACCATCGACAGCTGATATTGAAGCTTTCTTT. Its protein is CASSPSTADIEAFF. The full variable domain, in which reference TRBV18 and TRBJ1-1 provide the parts outside the CDR3, is NAGVMQNPRHLVRRRGQEARLRCSPMKGHSHVYWYRQLPEEGLKFMVYLQKENIIDESGMPKERFSAEFPKEGPSILRIQQVVRGDSAAYFCASSPSTADIEAFFGQGTRLTVV.

The chain joins TRBV12-3 or TRBV12-4 to TRBJ2-1, with 8 nucleotides matching TRBD2. CDR3 length: 13 amino acids. J gave up 9 bases and V 11 bases, and 12 bases lay outside the gene matches. The CDR3 sequence is CAALGSGSSEQFF. The CDR3 bases are TGTGCCGCCCTCGGCAGCGGGAGTAGTGAGCAGTTCTTC.

CDR3 sequence: CASSWTSGAFYEQYF. The CDR3 region has the DNA TGTGCCAGCAGCTGGACTAGCGGAGCATTCTACGAGCAGTACTTC. The genes are TRBV3-1 (or the pseudogene TRBV3-2) and TRBJ2-7; 10 nucleotides agree with TRBD2. CDR1 LGHDT and CDR2 YNNKEL come from the germline V gene (reference sequence). V lost 5 bases to trimming and J lost 3 bases; unmatched junction nucleotides: 7. This CDR3 has 15 amino acids.

This chain uses TRBV24-1 with TRBJ2-5; 7 positions match TRBD2. From germline, CDR1 is KGHDR and CDR2 SFDVKD. The CDR3 is 14 residues long. The trim removed 5 bases at V and 3 bases at J, leaving 5 bases unmatched. The CDR3 region has the DNA TGTGCCACCAGTGTACGGGAGGAGGAAGAGACCCAGTACTTC. Translating gives CATSVREEEETQYF.

This clone was seen just once. This chain joins TRBV7-3 and TRBJ2-2; TRBD1 agrees at 7 bases. This CDR3 is built from 15 residues. In germline, CDR1 is SGHTA, CDR2 FQGTGA. The J segment lost 7 bases and the V segment lost 3 bases, leaving 8 bases of the junction unmatched. In DNA, the CDR3 is TGTGCCAGCAGCTTCTCCCGGGACAGTCTCGGGGAGCTGTTTTTT. Translating it yields CASSFSRDSLGELFF.